Listed here is a single T cell receptor beta chain. Germline V lookup: CDR1 MNHEY, CDR2 SMNVEV (reference sequence). The CDR3 loop spans 16 amino acids. The ends were cut back, 7 bases at V and 2 bases at J, with 19 bases in the middle. The data were obtained in a study of radiotherapy plus CTLA-4 blockade in lung cancer. The overall study: Objective response was observed in roughly a sixth of patients, and disease control in approximately 33%.

Profiling relied on immunoSEQ multiplex PCR, and the TCRdb table lists in-frame clones only, not all of them. The data show tens of thousands of clones, 73% seen once. Specimen: peripheral blood, collected from a patient treated with radiotherapy plus ipilimumab. This chain links TRBV27 with TRBJ2-3; weak D call: TRBD2 (6 bases). This receptor was taken from a human donor with non-small cell lung cancer who had stable disease on radiotherapy plus ipilimumab. Here the CDR3 DNA reads TGTGCCAGCATTTCAGGAGCGGGTGCGAACACAGATACGCAGTATTTT. This gives the protein CASISGAGANTDTQYF.